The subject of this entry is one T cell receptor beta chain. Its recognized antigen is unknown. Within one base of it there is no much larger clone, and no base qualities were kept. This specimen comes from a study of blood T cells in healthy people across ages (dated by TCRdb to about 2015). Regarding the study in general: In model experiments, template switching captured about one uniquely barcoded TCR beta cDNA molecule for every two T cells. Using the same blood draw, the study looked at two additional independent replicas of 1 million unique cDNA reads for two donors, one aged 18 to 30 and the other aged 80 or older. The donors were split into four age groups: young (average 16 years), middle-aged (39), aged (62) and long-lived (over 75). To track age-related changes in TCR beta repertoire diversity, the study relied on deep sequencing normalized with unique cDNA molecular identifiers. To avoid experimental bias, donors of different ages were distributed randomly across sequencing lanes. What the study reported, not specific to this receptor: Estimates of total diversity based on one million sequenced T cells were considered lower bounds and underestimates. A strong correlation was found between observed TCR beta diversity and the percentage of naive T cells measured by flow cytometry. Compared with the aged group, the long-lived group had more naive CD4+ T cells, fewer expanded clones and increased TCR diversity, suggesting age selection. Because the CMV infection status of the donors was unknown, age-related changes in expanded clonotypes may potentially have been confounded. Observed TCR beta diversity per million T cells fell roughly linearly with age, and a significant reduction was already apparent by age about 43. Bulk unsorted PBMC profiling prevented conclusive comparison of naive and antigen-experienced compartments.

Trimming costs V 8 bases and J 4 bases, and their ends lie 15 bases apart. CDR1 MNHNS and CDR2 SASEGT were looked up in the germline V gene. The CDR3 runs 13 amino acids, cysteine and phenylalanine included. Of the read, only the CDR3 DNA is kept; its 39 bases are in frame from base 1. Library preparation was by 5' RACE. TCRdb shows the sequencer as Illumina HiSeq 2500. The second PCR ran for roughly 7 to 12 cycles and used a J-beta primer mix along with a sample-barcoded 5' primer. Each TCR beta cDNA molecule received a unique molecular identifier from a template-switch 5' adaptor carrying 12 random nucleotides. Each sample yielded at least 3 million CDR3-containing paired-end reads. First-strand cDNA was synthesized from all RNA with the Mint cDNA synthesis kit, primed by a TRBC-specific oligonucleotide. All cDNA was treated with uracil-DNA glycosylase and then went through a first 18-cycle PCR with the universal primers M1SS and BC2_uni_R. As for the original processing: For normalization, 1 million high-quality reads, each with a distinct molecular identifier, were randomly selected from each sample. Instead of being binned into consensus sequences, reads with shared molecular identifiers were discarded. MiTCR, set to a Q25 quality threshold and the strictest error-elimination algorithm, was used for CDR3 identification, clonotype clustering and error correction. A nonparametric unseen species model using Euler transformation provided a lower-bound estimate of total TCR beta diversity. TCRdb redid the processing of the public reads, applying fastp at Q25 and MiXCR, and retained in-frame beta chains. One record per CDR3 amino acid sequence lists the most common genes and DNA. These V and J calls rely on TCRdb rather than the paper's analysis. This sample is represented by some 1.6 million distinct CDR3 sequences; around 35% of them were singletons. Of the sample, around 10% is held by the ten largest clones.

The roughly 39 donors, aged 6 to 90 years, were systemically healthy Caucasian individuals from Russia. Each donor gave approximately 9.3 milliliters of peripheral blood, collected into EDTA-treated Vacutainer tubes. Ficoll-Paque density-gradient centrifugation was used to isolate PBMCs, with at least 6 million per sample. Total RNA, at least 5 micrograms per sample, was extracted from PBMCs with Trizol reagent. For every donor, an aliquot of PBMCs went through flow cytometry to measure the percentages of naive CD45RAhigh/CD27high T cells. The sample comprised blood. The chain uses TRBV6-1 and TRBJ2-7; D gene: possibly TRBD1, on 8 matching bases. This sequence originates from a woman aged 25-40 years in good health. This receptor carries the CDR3 CASLDRGGYEQYF. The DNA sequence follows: TGTGCCAGCCTTGACAGGGGAGGGTACGAGCAGTACTTC.